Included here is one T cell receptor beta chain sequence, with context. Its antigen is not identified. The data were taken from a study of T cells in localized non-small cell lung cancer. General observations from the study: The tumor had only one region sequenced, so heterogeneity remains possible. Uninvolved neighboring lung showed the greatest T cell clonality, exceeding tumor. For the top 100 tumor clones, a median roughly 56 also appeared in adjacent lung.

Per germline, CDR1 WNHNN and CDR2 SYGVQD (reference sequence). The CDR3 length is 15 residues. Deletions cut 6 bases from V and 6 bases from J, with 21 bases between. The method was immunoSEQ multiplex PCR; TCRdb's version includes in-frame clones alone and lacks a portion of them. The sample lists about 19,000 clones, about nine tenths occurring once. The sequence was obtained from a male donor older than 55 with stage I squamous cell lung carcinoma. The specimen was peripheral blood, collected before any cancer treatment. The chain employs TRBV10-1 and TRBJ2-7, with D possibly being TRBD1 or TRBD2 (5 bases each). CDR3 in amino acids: CASRPGLVGISEQYF. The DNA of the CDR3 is TGCGCCAGCAGGCCGGGGCTAGTGGGGATCTCCGAGCAGTACTTC.